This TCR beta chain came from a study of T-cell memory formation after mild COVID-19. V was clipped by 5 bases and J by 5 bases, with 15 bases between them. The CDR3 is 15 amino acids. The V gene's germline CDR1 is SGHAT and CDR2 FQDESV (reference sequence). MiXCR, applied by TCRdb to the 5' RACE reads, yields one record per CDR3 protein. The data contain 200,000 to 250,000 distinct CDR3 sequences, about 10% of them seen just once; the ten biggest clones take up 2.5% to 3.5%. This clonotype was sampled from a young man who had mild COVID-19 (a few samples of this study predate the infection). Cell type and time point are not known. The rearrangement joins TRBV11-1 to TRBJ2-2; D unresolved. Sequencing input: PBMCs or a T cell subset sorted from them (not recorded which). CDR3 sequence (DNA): TGTGCCAGCAGCCTTCTTCACCCTGGGACCGGGGAGCTGTTTTTT. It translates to CASSLLHPGTGELFF. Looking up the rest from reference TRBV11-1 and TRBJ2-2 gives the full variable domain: EAEVAQSPRYKITEKSQAVAFWCDPISGHATLYWYRQILGQGPELLVQFQDESVVDDSQLPKDRFSAERLKGVDSTLKIQPAELGDSAMYLCASSLLHPGTGELFFGEGSRLTVL.